Presented here are 3 T cell receptor beta chains from one specimen sequenced in a study of identical twins. TCRdb analysed the 5' RACE reads with MiXCR anew, one entry per CDR3 protein. The data show some 1,600,000 distinct CDR3 sequences, about 32% seen once. The sample was cord blood. Receptor source: a newborn girl in good health.

As concerns this clonotype: A much larger clone lies a single base off, so this may be a read error. The rearrangement uses TRBV29-1 and TRBJ2-1; TRBD2 aligns across 7 bases. TRBJ2-7 matches the DNA end more closely, so the J call is doubtful. Germline lookup yields CDR1 SQVTM and CDR2 ANQGSEA. The CDR3 is 14 residues long. The DNA for the CDR3 is TGCAGCGTCCTAGCGGTAAGCTCCTACAATGAGCAGTACTTC. Translation: CSVLAVSSYNEQYF.

This clonotype was detected a few times. The chain is built from TRBV20-1 and TRBJ2-1, with 14 bases lining up with TRBD2. Germline CDR1 and CDR2: DFQATT and SNEGSKA (reference sequence). This CDR3 is built from 16 residues. Losses at the gene ends were 5 bases for V and 0 bases for J; bases not matched to a gene: 3. CDR3 nucleotides: TGCAGTGCTGGGACTAGCGGGGGTATCTCCTACAATGAGCAGTTCTTC. This sequence encodes CSAGTSGGISYNEQFF.

This clonotype was observed many times. The chain is built from TRBV5-1 and TRBJ2-3; D ambiguous. Germline assignment: CDR1 SGHRS and CDR2 YFSETQ. Trimming left V 0 bases short and J 4 bases short, with 9 bases between. CDR3 length equals 14 residues. The CDR3 sequence: CASSLVGSPDTQYF. DNA for the CDR3: TGCGCCAGCAGCTTGGTAGGCAGCCCAGATACGCAGTATTTT.